The 3 T cell receptor beta chains below were found in one sample sequenced in a study of cytomegalovirus exposure and HLA in healthy donors. The PCR contained 60 Vbeta and 13 Jbeta primers. Profiled with immunoSEQ multiplex PCR; TCRdb holds only in-frame clones, not every one. The sample contains some 150,000 clones, 55% to 75% of which appear only once. What was sequenced was PBMCs. All receptors derive from a woman aged 55-75 years in good health and CMV-seropositive.

For this clone: The same CDR3 arises from other DNA sequences in this sample as well. V is TRBV28 and J is TRBJ2-7; TRBD1 aligns across 9 bases. V gave up 5 bases and J gave up 0 bases; unmatched junction bases: 5. CDR3 length equals 15 residues. Germline assignment: CDR1 MDHEN and CDR2 SYDVKM. CDR3 DNA: TGTGCCAGCAGTCCCCCGACAGGGGGCTCCTACGAGCAGTACTTC. Translating gives CASSPPTGGSYEQYF.

This chain links TRBV4-3 with TRBJ1-2, with D hard to call. CDR1 and CDR2 from the germline V gene are LGHNA and YSLEER. This CDR3 region has 14 residues. V lost 0 bases and J lost 6, with 11 bases in between. CDR3 protein: CASSQDIGSHGYTF. DNA for the CDR3: TGCGCCAGCAGCCAAGATATCGGGAGCCATGGCTACACCTTC.

The CDR3 loop reads CASSSPRTVRETQYF. CDR3 nucleotide sequence: TGTGCCAGCAGTTCTCCCCGGACAGTCAGAGAGACCCAGTACTTC. The chain uses TRBV28 and TRBJ2-5; D is perhaps TRBD1 (6 bases). Germline V gives CDR1 MDHEN, CDR2 SYDVKM. V was cut by 4 bases and J by 4 bases, with 16 bases left in between. The CDR3 has 15 residues.